These 4 T cell receptor beta chains were sequenced from one sample in a study of cytomegalovirus exposure and HLA in healthy donors. PCR primers comprised 60 Vbeta and 13 Jbeta primers. TCRdb keeps only in-frame clones here, not all; method: immunoSEQ multiplex PCR. The sample lists about 140,000 clones; approximately 87% were seen once. The sequencing input was PBMCs. These receptors all come from a middle-aged man in good health and CMV-seronegative.

The chain is built from TRBV11-2 and TRBJ2-1; 7 positions match TRBD2. V trimming: 5 bases; J trimming: 9 bases; junction bases outside the gene matches: 1. CDR3 length: 11 residues. Germline V CDR1 and CDR2: SGHAT, FQNNGV. CDR3 bases: TGTGCCAGCAGCCCGGGGGGTGAGCAGTTCTTC. Its translation is CASSPGGEQFF.

V is TRBV5-1 and J is TRBJ1-3, with TRBD1 matching over 7 bases. Losses at the gene ends were 4 bases for V and 4 bases for J; bases not matched to a gene: 8. The CDR3 has 15 amino acids. In germline, CDR1 is SGHRS, CDR2 YFSETQ. CDR3: CASSVMTGTGNTIYF. The CDR3 DNA reads TGCGCCAGCAGCGTCATGACAGGGACAGGAAACACCATATATTTT.

In this sample, this clone turned up once. The chain joins TRBV5-1 to TRBJ2-1; D is possibly TRBD2 (5 bases). The germline V and J ends were trimmed by 1 base and 6 bases, with 14 bases remaining between them. Germline CDR1 SGHRS, CDR2 YFSETQ. The CDR3 is made up of 15 amino acids. This CDR3 is CASSLRTGESNEQFF. The CDR3 region has the DNA TGCGCCAGCAGCTTGCGTACCGGGGAGAGCAATGAGCAGTTCTTC.

This clone was found once. The chain combines TRBV7-9 with TRBJ2-5; 7 positions match TRBD1. The trim removed 5 bases at V and 4 bases at J, leaving 7 bases unmatched. Germline V CDR1 and CDR2: SEHNR, FQNEAQ (reference sequence). CDR3 length: 14 amino acids. In nucleotides, the CDR3 is TGTGCCAGCAGCCGACAGGGTGTTTTAGAGACCCAGTACTTC. Its translation: CASSRQGVLETQYF.